This TCR beta chain originates from a study of response to subunit inactivated influenza vaccine. The table lists this clonotype with many counts. Its specificity is not known. Germline V gives CDR1 DFQATT, CDR2 SNEGSKA (reference sequence). This CDR3 has 15 residues. Trimming cost V 0 bases and J 4 bases, with 16 bases left between them. MiXCR, applied by TCRdb to the RT-PCR reads, yields one record per CDR3 protein. The table has fewer than 250,000 distinct CDR3 sequences, approximately 14% seen once. Study-wide results and caveats: With each seasonal influenza vaccination, the authors suggested, few new T cells are recruited.

The material sequenced was CD8+ T cells sorted from PBMCs, taken less than 6 days after vaccination. V is TRBV20-1 and J is TRBJ2-7; D may match TRBD1 or TRBD2 (5 bases each). The source is a man aged 45 to 65 who received an inactivated influenza vaccine. The CDR3 is CSARDQSGTFYEQYF. CDR3 DNA sequence: TGCAGTGCTAGAGATCAGTCAGGGACCTTTTACGAGCAGTACTTC.